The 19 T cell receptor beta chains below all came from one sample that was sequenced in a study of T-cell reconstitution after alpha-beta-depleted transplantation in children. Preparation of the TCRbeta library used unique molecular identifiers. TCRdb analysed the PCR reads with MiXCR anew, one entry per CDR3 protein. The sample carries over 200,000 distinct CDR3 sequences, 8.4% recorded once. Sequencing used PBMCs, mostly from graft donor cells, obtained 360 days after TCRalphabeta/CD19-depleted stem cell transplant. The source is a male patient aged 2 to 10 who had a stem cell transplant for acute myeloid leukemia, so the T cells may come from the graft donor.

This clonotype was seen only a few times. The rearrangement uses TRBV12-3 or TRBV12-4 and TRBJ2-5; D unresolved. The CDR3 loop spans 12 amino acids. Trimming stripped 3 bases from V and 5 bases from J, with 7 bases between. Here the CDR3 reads CASSFAAETQYF. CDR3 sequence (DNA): TGTGCCAGCAGTTTCGCGGCTGAGACCCAGTACTTC.

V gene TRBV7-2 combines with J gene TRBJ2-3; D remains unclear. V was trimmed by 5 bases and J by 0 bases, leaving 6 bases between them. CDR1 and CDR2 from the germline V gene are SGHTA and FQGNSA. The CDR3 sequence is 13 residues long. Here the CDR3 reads CASSVTSTDTQYF. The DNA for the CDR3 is TGTGCCAGCAGCGTAACTAGCACAGATACGCAGTATTTT. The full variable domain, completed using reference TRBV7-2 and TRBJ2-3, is GAGVSQSPSNKVTEKGKDVELRCDPISGHTALYWYRQSLGQGLEFLIYFQGNSAPDKSGLPSDRFSAERTGGSVSTLTIQRTQQEDSAVYLCASSVTSTDTQYFGPGTRLTVL.

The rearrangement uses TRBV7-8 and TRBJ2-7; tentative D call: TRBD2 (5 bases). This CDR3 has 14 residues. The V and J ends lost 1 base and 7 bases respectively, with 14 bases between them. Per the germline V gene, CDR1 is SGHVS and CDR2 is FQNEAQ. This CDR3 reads CASSLERISREQYF. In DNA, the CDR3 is TGTGCCAGCAGCTTAGAGCGGATCTCTCGGGAGCAGTACTTC. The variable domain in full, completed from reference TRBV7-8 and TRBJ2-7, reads GAGVSQSPRYKVAKRGQDVALRCDPISGHVSLFWYQQALGQGPEFLTYFQNEAQLDKSGLPSDRFFAERPEGSVSTLKIQRTQQEDSAVYLCASSLERISREQYFGPGTRLTVT.

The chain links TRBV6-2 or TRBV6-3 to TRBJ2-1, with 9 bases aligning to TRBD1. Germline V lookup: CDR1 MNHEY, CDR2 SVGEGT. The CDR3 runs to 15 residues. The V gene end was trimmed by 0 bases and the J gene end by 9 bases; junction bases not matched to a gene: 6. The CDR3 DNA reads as TGTGCCAGCAGTTACTCGGGACAGGGAGGAAGTGAGCAGTTCTTC. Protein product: CASSYSGQGGSEQFF.

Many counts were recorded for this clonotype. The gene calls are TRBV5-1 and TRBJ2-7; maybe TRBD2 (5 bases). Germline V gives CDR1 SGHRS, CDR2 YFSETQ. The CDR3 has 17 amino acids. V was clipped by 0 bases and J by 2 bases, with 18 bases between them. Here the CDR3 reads CASSLGSTGKLTYEQYF. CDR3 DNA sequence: TGCGCCAGCAGCTTGGGGTCAACCGGGAAACTCACCTACGAGCAGTACTTC.

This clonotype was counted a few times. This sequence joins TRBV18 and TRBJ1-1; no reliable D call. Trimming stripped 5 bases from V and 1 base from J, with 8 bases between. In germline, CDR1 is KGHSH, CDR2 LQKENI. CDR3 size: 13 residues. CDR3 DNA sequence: TGTGCCAGCTCAAATACAAGGAACACTGAAGCTTTCTTT. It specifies CASSNTRNTEAFF.

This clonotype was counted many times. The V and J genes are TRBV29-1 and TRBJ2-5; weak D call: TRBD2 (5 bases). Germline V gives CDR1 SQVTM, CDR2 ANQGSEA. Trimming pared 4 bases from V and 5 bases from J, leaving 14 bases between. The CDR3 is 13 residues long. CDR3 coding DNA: TGCAGCGTTGGACCGGGTGGGAGCGAGACCCAGTACTTC. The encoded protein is CSVGPGGSETQYF.

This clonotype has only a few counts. CDR3: CSVDRAGIKETQYF. CDR3 DNA: TGCAGCGTTGACCGCGCGGGAATAAAAGAGACCCAGTACTTC. The chain employs TRBV29-1 and TRBJ2-5; D is possibly TRBD2 (6 bases). Trimming removed 3 bases at V and 3 bases at J, with 14 bases between. CDR3 size: 14 residues. Germline CDR1 is SQVTM and CDR2 is ANQGSEA. The variable domain in full, with the rest retrieved from reference TRBV29-1 and TRBJ2-5, is SAVISQKPSRDICQRGTSLTIQCQVDSQVTMMFWYRQQPGQSLTLIATANQGSEATYESGFVIDKFPISRPNLTFSTLTVSNMSPEDSSIYLCSVDRAGIKETQYFGPGTRLLVL.

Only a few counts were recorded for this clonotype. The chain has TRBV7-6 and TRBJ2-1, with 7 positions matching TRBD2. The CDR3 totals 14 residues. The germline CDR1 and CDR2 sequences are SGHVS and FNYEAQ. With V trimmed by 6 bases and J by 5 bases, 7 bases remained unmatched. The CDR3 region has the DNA TGTGCCAGCAGGGCTTCACGGGGGGACAATGAGCAGTTCTTC. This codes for CASRASRGDNEQFF.

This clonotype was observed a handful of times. This CDR3 reads CASSQDWQNEQFF. The CDR3 nucleotides read TGTGCCAGCAGCCAAGACTGGCAGAATGAGCAGTTCTTC. V gene TRBV3-1 combines with J gene TRBJ2-1; D not certain. Germline V CDR1 and CDR2: LGHDT, YNNKEL (reference sequence). The CDR3 is 13 residues long. Trimming took 0 bases from V and 7 from J, leaving 7 bases between them.

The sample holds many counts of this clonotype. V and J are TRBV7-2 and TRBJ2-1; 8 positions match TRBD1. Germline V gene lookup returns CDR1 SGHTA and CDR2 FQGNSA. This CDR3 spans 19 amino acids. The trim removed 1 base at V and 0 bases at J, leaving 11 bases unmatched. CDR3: CASSLGRRQGRTSYNEQFF. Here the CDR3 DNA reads TGTGCCAGCAGCTTAGGGCGTAGACAGGGGAGGACCTCCTACAATGAGCAGTTCTTC.

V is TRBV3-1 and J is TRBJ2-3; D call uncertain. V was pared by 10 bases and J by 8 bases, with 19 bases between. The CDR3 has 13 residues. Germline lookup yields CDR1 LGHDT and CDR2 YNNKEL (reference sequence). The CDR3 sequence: CATTGPSTGTQYF. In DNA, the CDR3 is TGTGCCACCACCGGGCCGAGTACTGGTACGCAGTATTTT.

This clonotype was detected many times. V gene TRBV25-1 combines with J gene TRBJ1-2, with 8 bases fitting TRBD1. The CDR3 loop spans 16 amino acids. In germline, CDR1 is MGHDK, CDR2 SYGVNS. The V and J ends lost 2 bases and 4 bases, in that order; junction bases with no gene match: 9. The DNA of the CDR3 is TGTGCCAGCAGTGAAGTTTGGGGACAGGCAGGCTATGGCTACACCTTC. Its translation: CASSEVWGQAGYGYTF.

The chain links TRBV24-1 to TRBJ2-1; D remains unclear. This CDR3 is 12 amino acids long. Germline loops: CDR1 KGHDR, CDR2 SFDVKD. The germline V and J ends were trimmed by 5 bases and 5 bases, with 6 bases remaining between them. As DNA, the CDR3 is TGTGCCACCAGTGGAAACAACAATGAGCAGTTCTTC. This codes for CATSGNNNEQFF.

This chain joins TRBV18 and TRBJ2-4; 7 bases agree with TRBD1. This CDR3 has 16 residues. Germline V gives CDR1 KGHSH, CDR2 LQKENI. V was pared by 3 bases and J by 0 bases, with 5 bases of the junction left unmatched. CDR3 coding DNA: TGTGCCAGCTCACCCCGGGACAGACTAGCCAAAAACATTCAGTACTTC. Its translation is CASSPRDRLAKNIQYF.

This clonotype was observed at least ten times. The chain's CDR3 is CASSPSGRAAYEQYF. CDR3 nucleotide sequence: TGTGCCAGCAGCCCTAGCGGGAGGGCCGCCTACGAGCAGTACTTC. The rearrangement links TRBV5-5 to TRBJ2-7; 12 bases agree with TRBD2. The CDR3 has 15 residues. In germline, CDR1 is SGHKS, CDR2 YYEKEE (reference sequence). The V segment lost 4 bases and the J segment 2 bases; nucleotides outside the gene matches: 4.

CDR3 in amino acids: CASSPGDRGAGELFF. CDR3 nucleotide sequence: TGCGCCAGCAGCCCTGGGGACAGGGGAGCCGGGGAGCTGTTTTTT. This chain uses TRBV5-1 with TRBJ2-2; 10 bases match TRBD1. The V gene's germline CDR1 is SGHRS and CDR2 YFSETQ. The CDR3 has 15 residues. The trim removed 4 bases at V and 6 bases at J, leaving 6 bases unmatched.

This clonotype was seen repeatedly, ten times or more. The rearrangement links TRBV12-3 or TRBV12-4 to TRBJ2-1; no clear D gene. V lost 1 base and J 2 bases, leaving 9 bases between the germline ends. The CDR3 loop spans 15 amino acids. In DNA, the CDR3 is TGTGCCAGCAGTTTAGGGGATTTACCCTACAATGAGCAGTTCTTC. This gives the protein CASSLGDLPYNEQFF.

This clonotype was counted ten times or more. The CDR3 nucleotides are TGCGCCAGCAGCGCGGGACTTCTAGCGGGAGAACGCTACGAGCAGTACTTC. Protein product: CASSAGLLAGERYEQYF. The chain carries TRBV5-1 and TRBJ2-7; 10 bases map to TRBD2. V was clipped by 4 bases and J by 3 bases; unmatched bases: 13. Germline CDR1 SGHRS, CDR2 YFSETQ. CDR3 length equals 17 residues.